The entry below gives a single TCR beta chain sequence along with its context. The V and J ends lost 0 bases and 7 bases, in that order; junction bases with no gene match: 10. The CDR3 totals 16 residues. Germline-derived CDR1 and CDR2 are SGHRS and YFSETQ. The record originates from a study of T cell changes during pregnancy in multiple sclerosis. TCRdb's table, derived via immunoSEQ multiplex PCR, lists solely in-frame clones and lacks some. The repertoire holds roughly 100,000 clones, with approximately 91% as singletons. The chain links TRBV5-1 to TRBJ2-1; 7 nucleotides agree with TRBD2. Sequencing was performed on peripheral blood, taken in the second trimester of pregnancy. The sequence was collected from a female donor with multiple sclerosis, enrolled in a pregnancy study. CDR3 DNA sequence: TGCGCCAGCAGCTTGGAATCTGCGGGAGTTAGGAATGAGCAGTTCTTC. Translation gives CASSLESAGVRNEQFF.